The source of this TCR beta chain is a study of TET2 disruption in CD19-targeted CAR T cells. The treatment here: autologous CTL019 cells: CD19 CAR with 4-1BB and CD3 zeta domains. A CD19 CAR with TCR zeta and 4-1BB domains was used. The starting T cells for CTL019 came from a peripheral blood leukapheresis. Some clones are missing from TCRdb's copy, which holds only in-frame ones; the method was immunoSEQ multiplex PCR. The repertoire table contains 25,000 or so clones. In regard to this clone: Its antigen is undetermined. The read ends 3 residues before the CDR3 terminus; that terminus is restored from the germline J gene.

Germline-derived CDR1 and CDR2 are KGHSH and LQKENI. This CDR3 comprises 14 residues. The receptor was isolated from a man between 65 and 85 years old with chronic lymphocytic leukemia. The chain employs TRBV18 and TRBJ2-4; D gene unclear. The material was CD8- CAR+ T cells sorted from cultured blood T cells, obtained for CD19 CAR T cell therapy. The subset here: CD8-negative CAR-positive T cells from the infusion product. The CDR3 region is CASSPSTVSYDQYF. CDR3 DNA (partial): TGTGCCAGCTCACCCTCTACAGTCTCATACGAT.